The 2 T cell receptor beta chains presented below share a single source sample, sequenced in a study of control samples from healthy donors and cancer patients. Libraries were prepared by immunoSEQ multiplex PCR; TCRdb keeps only in-frame clonotypes and omits some of them. This sample has around 78,000 clones, with 94% found just once. Sequenced: blood. Receptors originate from a woman aged 18-30 years in good health.

On this clone: One junction end does not reproduce the germline sequence, and a read error may be involved. The gene calls are TRBV3-1 (or the pseudogene TRBV3-2) and TRBJ2-2; D is possibly TRBD2 (6 bases). The V gene's germline CDR1 is LGHDT and CDR2 YNNKEL (reference sequence). The CDR3 covers 15 residues. The CDR3 DNA sequence: TGTGCCAGCAGCCAACAAGCCTACAACACCGGGGGGCTGTTTTTT. This encodes CASSQQAYNTGGLFF.

CDR3 region: CASSLSPKGETQYF. CDR3 coding DNA: TGCGCCAGCAGCTTGTCTCCCAAGGGAGAGACCCAGTACTTC. The chain uses TRBV5-1 and TRBJ2-5; D gene uncertain. The V end lost 1 base, the J end lost 4 bases, and 11 bases lay between the germline ends. The CDR3 sequence is 14 residues long. Germline V lookup: CDR1 SGHRS, CDR2 YFSETQ.